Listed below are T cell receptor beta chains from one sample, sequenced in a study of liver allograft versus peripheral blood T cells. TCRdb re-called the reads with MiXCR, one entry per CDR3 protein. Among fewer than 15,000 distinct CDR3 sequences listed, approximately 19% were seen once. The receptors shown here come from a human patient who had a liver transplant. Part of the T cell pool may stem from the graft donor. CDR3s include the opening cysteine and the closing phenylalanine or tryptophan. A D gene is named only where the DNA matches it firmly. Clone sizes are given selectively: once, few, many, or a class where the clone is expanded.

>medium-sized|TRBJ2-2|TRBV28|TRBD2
TGTGCCAGCAGCAGATGGGAACTAGCGGGGGGGCCCGGGGAGCTGTTTTTT
CASSRWELAGGPGELFF
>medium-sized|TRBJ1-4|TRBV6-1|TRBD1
TGTGCCAGCAGTAGGGACAGGGCGAGTGAAAAACTGTTTTTT
CASSRDRASEKLFF
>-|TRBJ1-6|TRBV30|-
TGTGCCTGGACAGGGGCTCTGTATTCACCCCTCCACTTT
CAWTGALYSPLHF
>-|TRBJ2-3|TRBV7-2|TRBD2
TGTGCCAGCAGACTAGCGGGGGGGCCTCCCGGGCAGTATTTT
CASRLAGGPPGQYF
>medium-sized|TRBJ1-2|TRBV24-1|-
TGTGCCACCAGTGACCGTACAGGGAACTATGGCTACACCTTC
CATSDRTGNYGYTF
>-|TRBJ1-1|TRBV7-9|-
TGTGCCAGCAGCTTCCTCGGGGATGACACTGAAGCTTTCTTT
CASSFLGDDTEAFF
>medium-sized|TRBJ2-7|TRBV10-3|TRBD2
TGTGCCATCAGTGTTGGGACTAGTGGCTACGAGCAGTACTTC
CAISVGTSGYEQYF
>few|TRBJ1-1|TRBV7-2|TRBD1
TGTGCCAGCAGCTCCGAATTGACAGGGGGCACTGAAGCTTTCTTT
CASSSELTGGTEAFF
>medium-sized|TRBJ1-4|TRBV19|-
TGTGCCAGTAGTATGGTCCCAGGGAATGAAAAACTGTTTTTT
CASSMVPGNEKLFF
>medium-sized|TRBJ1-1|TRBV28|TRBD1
TGTGCCAGCAGAGGGACAGGCGGTGGATCCACTGAAGCTTTCTTT
CASRGTGGGSTEAFF
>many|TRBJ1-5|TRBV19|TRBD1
TGTGCCAGTAGTATGGGACAGGGAAGTACTCAGCCCCAGCATTTT
CASSMGQGSTQPQHF
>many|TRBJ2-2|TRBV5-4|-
TGTGCCAGCAGCCTGGGGGGCGGGGGGAACACCGGGGAGCTGTTTTTT
CASSLGGGGNTGELFF
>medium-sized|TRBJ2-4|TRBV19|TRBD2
TGTGCCAGTGCTGGGAGGGGAACAGCGAGCTTTCAGTACTTC
CASAGRGTASFQYF
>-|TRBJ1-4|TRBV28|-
TGTGCCAGCAGTTCCCCCGCGGGTGGTGAAAAACTGTTTTTT
CASSSPAGGEKLFF
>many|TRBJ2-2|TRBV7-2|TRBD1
TGTGCCAGCAGCCCGGGGACAGCACTTAGGGAGCTGTTTTTT
CASSPGTALRELFF
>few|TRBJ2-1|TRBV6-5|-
TGTGCCAGCAGTTACTCAGGGAATGAGCAGTTCTTC
CASSYSGNEQFF
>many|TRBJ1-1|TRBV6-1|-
TGTGCCAGCAGCCTTACCGCCGGGGCGAACACTGAAGCTTTCTTT
CASSLTAGANTEAFF
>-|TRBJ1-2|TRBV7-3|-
TGTGCCAGCAGCCGCGACGGTACCTATGGCTACACCTTC
CASSRDGTYGYTF
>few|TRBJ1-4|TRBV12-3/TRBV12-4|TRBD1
TGTGCCAGCAGTTTAGCAACAGGGGGCATCGTAAAACTGTTTTTT
CASSLATGGIVKLFF
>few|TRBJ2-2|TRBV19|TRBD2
TGTGCCAGTAGTATCCGTAGCGGGAGAGTTACCGGGGAGCTGTTTTTT
CASSIRSGRVTGELFF
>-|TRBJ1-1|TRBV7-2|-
TGTGCCAGCAGCTTCGGGGGAAGCACTGAAGCTTTCTTT
CASSFGGSTEAFF
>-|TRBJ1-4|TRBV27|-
TGTGCCAGCAGTTTCCAGGGAACTAATGAAAAACTGTTTTTT
CASSFQGTNEKLFF
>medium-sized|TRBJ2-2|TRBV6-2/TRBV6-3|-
TGTGCCAGCAGTTACTCGACAGAAACGAACACCGGGGAGCTGTTTTTT
CASSYSTETNTGELFF
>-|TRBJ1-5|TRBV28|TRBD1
TGTGCCAGCAGTCCGAGGGGCAGGGGGATTCAGCCCCAGCATTTT
CASSPRGRGIQPQHF
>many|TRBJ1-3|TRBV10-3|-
TGTGCCATCAGTCCGGGACGAAGCTCTGGAAACACCATATATTTT
CAISPGRSSGNTIYF
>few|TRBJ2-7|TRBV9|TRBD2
TGTGCCAGCAGCCCGGGACTAGCGTCCTACGAGCAGTACTTC
CASSPGLASYEQYF
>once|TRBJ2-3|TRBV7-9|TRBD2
TGTGCCAGCAGCCCTCCCCTACTAGCGGTTAGCACAGATACGCAGTATTTT
CASSPPLLAVSTDTQYF
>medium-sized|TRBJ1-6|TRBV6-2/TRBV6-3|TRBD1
TGTGCCAGCAGTTATACCGACAGGGTTAATTCACCCCTCCACTTT
CASSYTDRVNSPLHF
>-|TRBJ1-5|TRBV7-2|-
TGTGCCAGCAGCTCCGTCGCGGGTCAGCCCCAGCATTTT
CASSSVAGQPQHF
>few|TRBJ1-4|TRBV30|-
TGTGCCTGGAGTCTACAGCTTGCAACTAATGAAAAACTGTTTTTT
CAWSLQLATNEKLFF
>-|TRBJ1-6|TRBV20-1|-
TGCAGTGCTAGAGAATATAAGAGGGGTTCACCCCTCCACTTT
CSAREYKRGSPLHF
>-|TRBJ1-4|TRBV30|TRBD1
TGTGCCTGTTCCCCTGGACAGGGAACTGAAAAACTGTTTTTT
CACSPGQGTEKLFF
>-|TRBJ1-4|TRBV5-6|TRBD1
TGTGCCAGCAGCTACGGACAGGGGTGGGAAAAACTGTTTTTT
CASSYGQGWEKLFF